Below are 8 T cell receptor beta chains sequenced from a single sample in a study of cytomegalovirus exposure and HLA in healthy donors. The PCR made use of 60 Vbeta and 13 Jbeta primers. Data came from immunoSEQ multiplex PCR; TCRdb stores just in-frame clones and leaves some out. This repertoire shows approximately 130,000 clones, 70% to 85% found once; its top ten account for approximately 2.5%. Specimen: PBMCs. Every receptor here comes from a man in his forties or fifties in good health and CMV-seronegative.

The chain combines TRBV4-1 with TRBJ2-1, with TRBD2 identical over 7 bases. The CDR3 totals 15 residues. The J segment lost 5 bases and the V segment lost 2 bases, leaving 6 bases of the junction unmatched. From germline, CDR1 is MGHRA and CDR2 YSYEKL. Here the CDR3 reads CASSQLWLADNEQFF. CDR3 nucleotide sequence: TGCGCCAGCAGCCAACTCTGGCTAGCGGACAATGAGCAGTTCTTC.

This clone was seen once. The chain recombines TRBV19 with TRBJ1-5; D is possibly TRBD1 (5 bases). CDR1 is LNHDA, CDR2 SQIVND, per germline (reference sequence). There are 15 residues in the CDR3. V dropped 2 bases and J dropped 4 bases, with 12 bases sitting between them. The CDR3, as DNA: TGTGCCAGTAGTATAACGCCGCAGGGTAATCAGCCCCAGCATTTT. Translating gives CASSITPQGNQPQHF.

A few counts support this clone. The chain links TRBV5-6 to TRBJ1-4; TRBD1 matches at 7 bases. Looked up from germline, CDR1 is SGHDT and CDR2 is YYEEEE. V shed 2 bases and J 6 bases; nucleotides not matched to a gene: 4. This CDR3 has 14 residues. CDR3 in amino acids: CASSLTGADEKLFF. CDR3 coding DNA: TGTGCCAGCAGCTTAACAGGGGCGGATGAAAAACTGTTTTTT.

The CDR3 loop reads CASSSVTGATYNEQFF. The CDR3 nucleotides read TGTGCCAGCAGCTCCGTAACAGGAGCCACCTACAATGAGCAGTTCTTC. The gene calls are TRBV7-9 and TRBJ2-1; a possible D gene is TRBD1 (5 bases). The germline V gene encodes CDR1 SEHNR and CDR2 FQNEAQ (reference sequence). Trimming cost V 4 bases and J 2 bases, with 15 bases left between them. CDR3 length: 16 amino acids. Variable domain in full (rest from reference TRBV7-9 and TRBJ2-1): DTGVSQNPRHKITKRGQNVTFRCDPISEHNRLYWYRQTLGQGPEFLTYFQNEAQLEKSRLLSDRFSAERPKGSFSTLEIQRTEQGDSAMYLCASSSVTGATYNEQFFGPGTRLTVL.

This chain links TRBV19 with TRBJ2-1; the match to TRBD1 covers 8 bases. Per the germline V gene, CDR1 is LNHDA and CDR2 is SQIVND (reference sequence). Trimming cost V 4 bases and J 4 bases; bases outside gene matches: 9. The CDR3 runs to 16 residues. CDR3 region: CASSNTGTGIYNEQFF. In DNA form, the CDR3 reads TGTGCCAGTAGTAATACCGGGACAGGAATTTACAATGAGCAGTTCTTC.

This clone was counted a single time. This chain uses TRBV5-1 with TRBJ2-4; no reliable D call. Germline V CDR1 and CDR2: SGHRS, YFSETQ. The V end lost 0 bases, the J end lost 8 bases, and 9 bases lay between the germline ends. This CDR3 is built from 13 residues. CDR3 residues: CASSLASQDIQYF. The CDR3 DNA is TGCGCCAGCAGCTTGGCCTCCCAGGACATTCAGTACTTC.

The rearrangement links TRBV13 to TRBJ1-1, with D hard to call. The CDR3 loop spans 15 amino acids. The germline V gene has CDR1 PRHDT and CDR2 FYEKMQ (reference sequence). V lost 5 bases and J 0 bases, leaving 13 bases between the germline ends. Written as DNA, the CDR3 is TGTGCCAGCAGCCCCAATACGGTTATGAACACTGAAGCTTTCTTT. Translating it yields CASSPNTVMNTEAFF.

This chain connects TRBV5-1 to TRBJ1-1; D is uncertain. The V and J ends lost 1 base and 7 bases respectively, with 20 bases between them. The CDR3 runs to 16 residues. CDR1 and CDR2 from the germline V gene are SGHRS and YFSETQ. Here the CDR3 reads CASSLMGPQTSREAFF. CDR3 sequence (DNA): TGCGCCAGCAGCTTGATGGGCCCCCAGACCTCCCGTGAAGCTTTCTTT.